The 27 T cell receptor beta chains reported below all come from one sample, sequenced in a study of human T cells and chemical hapten exposure. The time point denotes: patch test 1, 2 weeks after DPC sensitization. This sample's treatment: therapeutic diphenylcyclopropenone sensitization with weekly scalp DPC. TCRdb used MiXCR to reprocess the RACE reads, holding one entry per CDR3 protein. The sample records approximately 77,000 distinct CDR3 sequences, 7.5% to 9.5% being singletons. The sequences come from whole blood, collected in connection with sensitization to the hapten diphenylcyclopropenone (DPC). Receptors were obtained from a woman in her 30s with alopecia areata. Some clones in this sample may be carry-over from other donors' samples.

This chain links TRBV7-8 with TRBJ1-6; a possible D gene is TRBD1 (5 bases). This CDR3 comprises 15 residues. Germline V lookup: CDR1 SGHVS, CDR2 FQNEAQ. V lost 5 bases to trimming and J lost 10 bases, with 18 bases between them. The CDR3 DNA sequence: TGTGCCAGCAGCAAATGGGGGGGTCCTGGGTCACCCCTCCACTTT. Translated: CASSKWGGPGSPLHF.

The V and J genes are TRBV10-2 and TRBJ2-5; D uncertain. This CDR3 has 15 residues. Trimming took off 3 bases at V and 5 bases at J, with 16 bases between the two ends. The germline V gene has CDR1 WSHSY and CDR2 SAAADI. This CDR3 is CASSEPWREGETQYF. CDR3 in DNA: TGCGCCAGCAGTGAACCGTGGCGCGAAGGGGAGACCCAGTACTTC.

DNA of the CDR3: TGTGCCAGCATCCGAGGCAGGGCGGCTTCACCCCTCCACTTT. As protein: CASIRGRAASPLHF. The chain uses TRBV28 and TRBJ1-6; possible D gene TRBD1, 5 bases. From germline, CDR1 is MDHEN and CDR2 SYDVKM. This CDR3 region has 14 residues. V was shortened by 7 bases and J by 9 bases, with 16 bases between the two germline ends.

J is TRBJ2-7 and V is TRBV4-1, with D tentatively TRBD1 (5 bases). Per germline, CDR1 MGHRA and CDR2 YSYEKL. The V end was cut by 1 base, the J end by 5 bases, with 12 bases between. The CDR3 is made up of 14 amino acids. The CDR3 region is CASSQVFPGHEQYF. CDR3 coding DNA: TGCGCCAGCAGCCAAGTCTTCCCAGGGCACGAGCAGTACTTC.

Comments on this clonotype: One base away lies a much larger clone, so this may be a sequencing read error. The chain employs TRBV20-1 and TRBJ2-4; the D is unclear. Germline-derived CDR1 and CDR2 are DFQATT and SNEGSKA (reference sequence). The CDR3 is 14 amino acids. V dropped 3 bases and J dropped 3 bases, with 12 bases sitting between them. This CDR3 is CSARVMLVKNIQYF. The CDR3 coding sequence is TGCAGTGCTAGGGTCATGCTAGTCAAAAACATTCAGTACTTC.

This clonotype was seen repeatedly, ten times or more. The chain carries TRBV24-1 and TRBJ2-7, with a tentative D call TRBD1 (5 bases). CDR3 size: 17 residues. Trimming removed 2 bases at V and 1 base at J, with 17 bases between. The germline CDR1 and CDR2 sequences are KGHDR and SFDVKD. CDR3 DNA sequence: TGTGCCACCAGTGATTCACTTACCGGACAAGATTCCTACGAGCAGTACTTC. Its translation is CATSDSLTGQDSYEQYF.

This clonotype occurred many times. The chain has TRBV18 and TRBJ1-5; perhaps TRBD1 as D (5 bases). The V gene's germline CDR1 is KGHSH and CDR2 LQKENI. The CDR3 sequence is 15 residues long. V was trimmed by 3 bases and J by 1 base, leaving 10 bases between them. The CDR3 is CASSPAGLSNQPQHF. The CDR3 DNA reads TGTGCCAGCTCACCCGCAGGGCTGAGCAATCAGCCCCAGCATTTT.

The chain couples TRBV7-9 to TRBJ1-4; D call uncertain. Trimming stripped 1 base from V and 5 bases from J, with 17 bases between. CDR1 SEHNR and CDR2 FQNEAQ come from the germline V gene (reference sequence). The CDR3 is 17 amino acids. The CDR3 DNA reads TGTGCCAGCAGCTTAGTTGGGTCGGGGAGGAGGAATGAAAAACTGTTTTTT. Translated, it gives CASSLVGSGRRNEKLFF.

There are a few counts of this clonotype. V usage is TRBV3-1 and J usage is TRBJ1-3; 7 nucleotides align to TRBD1. Germline CDR1 and CDR2: LGHDT and YNNKEL (reference sequence). The CDR3 runs to 17 residues. The trim removed 1 base at V and 2 bases at J, leaving 8 bases unmatched. CDR3 DNA: TGTGCCAGCAGCCAAGGTGGGACAGTTAAACCTGGAAACACCATATATTTT. It translates to CASSQGGTVKPGNTIYF.

V and J are TRBV7-9 and TRBJ1-2, with TRBD1 matching over 7 bases. Germline V CDR1 and CDR2: SEHNR, FQNEAQ (reference sequence). The CDR3 length is 17 residues. V dropped 3 bases and J dropped 0; count of bases not matched to a gene: 10. In DNA, the CDR3 is TGTGCCAGCAGCTTCCGTACAGGGGATACTTCTAACTATGGCTACACCTTC. It translates to CASSFRTGDTSNYGYTF.

This clonotype showed up many times. J is TRBJ1-2 and V is TRBV6-6; tentatively, D is TRBD1 (5 bases). The CDR3 has 13 amino acids. Germline V gene lookup returns CDR1 MNHNY and CDR2 SVGAGI (reference sequence). Trimming left V 6 bases short and J 4 bases short, with 12 bases between. CDR3 sequence: CASRTVPSYGYTF. The CDR3 DNA is TGTGCCAGCAGGACAGTTCCCTCCTATGGCTACACCTTC.

This clonotype appeared many times. The chain carries TRBV30 and TRBJ2-1, with 7 bases lining up with TRBD1. V lost 5 bases and J lost 1; bases outside the gene matches: 5. Germline assignment: CDR1 GTSNPN and CDR2 SVGIG (reference sequence). This CDR3 comprises 14 residues. DNA for the CDR3: TGTGCCTGGGGGGGACAGCCTTCCTACAATGAGCAGTTCTTC. Protein product: CAWGGQPSYNEQFF. Supplemented by reference TRBV30 and TRBJ2-1, the full variable domain reads SQTIHQWPATLVQPVGSPLSLECTVEGTSNPNLYWYRQAAGRGLQLLFYSVGIGQISSEVPQNLSASRPQDRQFILSSKKLLLSDSGFYLCAWGGQPSYNEQFFGPGTRLTVL.

The DNA for the CDR3 is TGTGCCTGGAGAACAGGGTGGGACACCGGGGAGCTGTTTTTT. It codes for CAWRTGWDTGELFF. The rearrangement joins TRBV30 to TRBJ2-2; possibly TRBD1 for D (6 bases). Germline values: CDR1 GTSNPN, CDR2 SVGIG (reference sequence). The V and J ends lost 3 bases and 3 bases respectively, with 11 bases between them. The CDR3 runs 14 residues.

In this sample, this clonotype turned up many times. The CDR3 is CASSPPSSGYEQYF. CDR3 in DNA: TGTGCCAGCAGCCCTCCGTCGTCCGGGTACGAGCAGTACTTC. This chain uses TRBV13 with TRBJ2-7; no clear D gene. The CDR3 is 14 residues long. Germline V gene data show CDR1 as PRHDT and CDR2 as FYEKMQ (reference sequence). Trimming took 5 bases from V and 4 from J, leaving 15 bases between them.

The rearrangement links TRBV5-1 to TRBJ2-7; D perhaps matches TRBD2 (6 bases). The CDR3 covers 15 residues. Per germline, CDR1 SGHRS and CDR2 YFSETQ. V lost 4 bases to trimming and J lost 3 bases, with 17 bases between them. DNA for the CDR3: TGCGCCAGCAGCCCCCGAGGGACTGGGAACTACGAGCAGTACTTC. It codes for CASSPRGTGNYEQYF.

This clonotype has a handful of counts. V is TRBV19 and J is TRBJ2-3; TRBD2 aligns across 11 bases. Per the germline V gene, CDR1 is LNHDA and CDR2 is SQIVND (reference sequence). The CDR3 has 16 residues. The trim removed 6 bases at V and 0 bases at J, leaving 5 bases unmatched. DNA for the CDR3: TGTGCCAGTAGCCCCGGGACTAGCGGTAGCACAGATACGCAGTATTTT. The encoded protein is CASSPGTSGSTDTQYF. Full variable domain (rest looked up from reference TRBV19 and TRBJ2-3): DGGITQSPKYLFRKEGQNVTLSCEQNLNHDAMYWYRQDPGQGLRLIYYSQIVNDFQKGDIAEGYSVSREKKESFPLTVTSAQKNPTAFYLCASSPGTSGSTDTQYFGPGTRLTVL.

This clonotype was seen more than once but under ten times. V and J are TRBV7-3 and TRBJ1-1; a weak D match, TRBD1 (6 bases). Germline-derived CDR1 and CDR2 are SGHTA and FQGTGA. V was cut by 5 bases and J by 2 bases, with 9 bases left in between. The CDR3 covers 13 residues. CDR3 amino acids: CASSQQGNTEAFF. Here the CDR3 DNA reads TGTGCCAGCAGCCAACAGGGCAACACTGAAGCTTTCTTT.

The chain links TRBV4-1 to TRBJ1-2; D unresolved. V was pared by 4 bases and J by 7 bases, with 13 bases between. This CDR3 contains 13 residues. Germline-derived CDR1 and CDR2 are MGHRA and YSYEKL. Here the CDR3 reads CASSREDFSGYTF. CDR3 sequence (DNA): TGCGCCAGCAGCCGGGAGGACTTCTCTGGCTACACCTTC.

This clonotype came up a few times. The gene calls are TRBV12-3 or TRBV12-4 and TRBJ2-7; D gene uncertain. The CDR3 length is 12 residues. Trimming took off 0 bases at V and 3 bases at J, with 3 bases between the two ends. CDR3 loop: CASSLAVYEQYF. The CDR3 DNA reads as TGTGCCAGCAGTTTAGCGGTCTACGAGCAGTACTTC.

The chain employs TRBV12-3 or TRBV12-4 and TRBJ2-5, with a tentative D call TRBD1 (6 bases). V lost 5 bases and J 2 bases, leaving 12 bases between the germline ends. This CDR3 comprises 14 residues. The CDR3 loop is CASSPQGFQETQYF. The CDR3 nucleotides read TGTGCCAGCAGTCCACAGGGATTTCAAGAGACCCAGTACTTC.

This clonotype was recorded only once. This chain connects TRBV20-1 to TRBJ1-6; 8 nucleotides match TRBD1. Losses at the gene ends were 1 base for V and 9 bases for J; bases not matched to a gene: 11. Germline values: CDR1 DFQATT, CDR2 SNEGSKA (reference sequence). This CDR3 is 16 amino acids long. The chain's CDR3 is CSARARQGTNVSPLHF. CDR3 nucleotide sequence: TGCAGTGCTAGAGCCAGACAGGGGACGAACGTTTCACCCCTCCACTTT.

The sample holds many counts of this clonotype. The V and J genes are TRBV29-1 and TRBJ1-1; D gene unclear. Germline V gene sequence: CDR1 SQVTM, CDR2 ANQGSEA. The ends were cut back, 4 bases at V and 7 bases at J, with 16 bases in the middle. The CDR3 runs 13 residues. The CDR3 bases are TGCAGCGTTGTGTCCCCAGGCTGGGGTGAAGCTTTCTTT. It is translated as CSVVSPGWGEAFF.

This clonotype was counted ten times or more. J is TRBJ2-3 and V is TRBV28; D is possibly TRBD1 or TRBD2 (6 bases each). Germline loops: CDR1 MDHEN, CDR2 SYDVKM. The germline V and J ends were trimmed by 3 bases and 7 bases, with 11 bases remaining between them. The CDR3 runs 13 residues. The CDR3 is CASSLGGAHTQYF. In DNA form, the CDR3 reads TGTGCCAGCAGTTTGGGGGGCGCGCATACGCAGTATTTT.

At least ten counts were recorded for this clonotype. The genes are TRBV29-1 and TRBJ2-2, with 7 positions matching TRBD2. CDR3 length: 16 amino acids. In germline, CDR1 is SQVTM, CDR2 ANQGSEA. V shed 6 bases and J 6 bases; nucleotides not matched to a gene: 16. CDR3 DNA: TGCAGCGTCAAAGGGGATTCAGGACTAGGATCCGGGGAGCTGTTTTTT. Encoded protein: CSVKGDSGLGSGELFF.

This chain links TRBV19 with TRBJ1-5, with 7 bases matching TRBD1. The CDR3 consists of 14 residues. Trimming at V came to 6 bases and at J to 3 bases, leaving 5 bases not matched to a gene. CDR1 and CDR2 from the germline V gene are LNHDA and SQIVND (reference sequence). DNA of the CDR3: TGTGCCAGTAGAAGGACAGGTCTCAATCAGCCCCAGCATTTT. Its protein product is CASRRTGLNQPQHF.

V gene TRBV18 combines with J gene TRBJ1-1; TRBD1 might be the D (5 bases). V was clipped by 5 bases and J by 5 bases, with 18 bases between them. CDR1 KGHSH and CDR2 LQKENI come from the germline V gene. CDR3 length: 15 residues. The CDR3 sequence: CASSSQRGEGTEAFF. The CDR3 region has the DNA TGTGCCAGCTCATCCCAGAGGGGCGAGGGGACTGAAGCTTTCTTT.

This clonotype was picked up a small number of times. V and J are TRBV11-2 and TRBJ1-2; 8 bases fit TRBD1. The CDR3 consists of 13 residues. CDR1 is SGHAT and CDR2 is FQNNGV in the germline V gene. V dropped 5 bases and J dropped 5; count of bases not matched to a gene: 4. The CDR3 reads CASSRGTGYGYTF. The CDR3, as DNA: TGTGCCAGCAGCCGAGGGACAGGTTATGGCTACACCTTC.